This entry lists 16 T cell receptor beta chains sequenced from one sample in a study of Graves' ophthalmopathy and Graves' hyperthyroidism. The TCR beta CDR3 regions underwent amplification from RNA transcripts. The first-round RT-PCR employed HTBI primers together with the Qiagen OneStep RT-PCR kit. A multiplex PCR was then performed as the second round. MiXCR, applied by TCRdb to the multiplex PCR reads, yields one record per CDR3 protein. The table has approximately 540,000 distinct CDR3 sequences, less than 40% seen once. Specimen: peripheral blood or thyroid tissue (not recorded which). The receptors were sampled from an adult man with Graves' hyperthyroidism.

The genes are TRBV12-3 or TRBV12-4 and TRBJ2-5; perhaps TRBD1 as D (5 bases). Judging by the DNA end, TRBJ2-1 fits better; the J call may be wrong. This CDR3 has 15 amino acids. As DNA, the CDR3 is TGTGCCAGCACCCTAGGGGCAGGGATTGTCGATGAGCAGTTCTTC. It is translated as CASTLGAGIVDEQFF.

This chain joins TRBV5-1 and TRBJ1-1, with D hard to call. Looked up from germline, CDR1 is SGHRS and CDR2 is YFSETQ. V dropped 0 bases and J dropped 0 bases, with 15 bases sitting between them. This CDR3 has 17 amino acids. The CDR3 DNA reads as TGCGCCAGCAGCTTGGAGACTCTCGGGCCGTTGAACACTGAAGCTTTCTTT. It specifies CASSLETLGPLNTEAFF.

Only a few counts were recorded for this clonotype. The J gene is TRBJ1-5, the V gene TRBV4-1; perhaps TRBD1 as D (5 bases). The germline V and J ends were trimmed by 1 base and 5 bases, with 9 bases remaining between them. The CDR3 runs to 14 residues. From germline, CDR1 is MGHRA and CDR2 YSYEKL. CDR3 sequence: CASSQGGWDQPQHF. The CDR3 DNA is TGCGCCAGCAGCCAAGGGGGGTGGGATCAGCCCCAGCATTTT.

The chain joins TRBV19 to TRBJ2-3, with D perhaps TRBD2 (6 bases). The germline V gene encodes CDR1 LNHDA and CDR2 SQIVND (reference sequence). The CDR3 has 16 residues. V gave up 4 bases and J gave up 3 bases, with 17 bases separating them. The CDR3 spells CASSNMGGTLTDTQYF. CDR3 DNA sequence: TGTGCCAGTAGTAACATGGGCGGGACGTTGACAGATACGCAGTATTTT.

This clonotype was seen at least ten times. The V and J genes are TRBV13 and TRBJ2-5; TRBD1 aligns across 9 bases. CDR1 is PRHDT and CDR2 is FYEKMQ in the germline V gene (reference sequence). Trimming removed 5 bases from V and 4 bases from J; junction bases left unmatched: 2. The CDR3 is made up of 13 amino acids. For the CDR3, the DNA is TGTGCCAGCAGCCAGACAGGGGGAGAGACCCAGTACTTC. This gives the protein CASSQTGGETQYF.

The rearrangement joins TRBV13 to TRBJ2-2; TRBD2 agrees at 12 bases. CDR1 PRHDT and CDR2 FYEKMQ come from the germline V gene (reference sequence). The CDR3 contains 15 residues. V gave up 5 bases and J gave up 7 bases; unmatched junction bases: 5. The CDR3 nucleotides read TGTGCCAGCAGCCTAGCGGGAGGGCGCGGCGGGGAGCTGTTTTTT. Translation gives CASSLAGGRGGELFF.

J is TRBJ2-7 and V is TRBV7-6, with 12 bases matching TRBD2. With 1 base clipped from V and 7 bases from J, the junction kept 8 bases outside the gene matches. The CDR3 length is 16 residues. The germline CDR1 and CDR2 sequences are SGHVS and FNYEAQ. CDR3 coding DNA: TGTGCCAGCAGCTTAGGACCTAGCGGGGGGGCCAATGAGCAGTACTTC. This sequence encodes CASSLGPSGGANEQYF.

The chain carries TRBV19 and TRBJ2-7; D is uncertain. The J call may not be correct, given that the DNA end is closer to TRBJ2-1. Germline-derived CDR1 and CDR2 are LNHDA and SQIVND (reference sequence). This CDR3 spans 12 amino acids. CDR3 nucleotides: TGTGCCAGTAAAACGAGGTCGGGTGGGCAGTTCTTC. Its protein is CASKTRSGGQFF.

The chain employs TRBV7-9 and TRBJ1-6; 11 bases fit TRBD1. This CDR3 has 16 amino acids. CDR1 and CDR2 from the germline V gene are SEHNR and FQNEAQ (reference sequence). The V gene end was trimmed by 3 bases and the J gene end by 9 bases; junction bases not matched to a gene: 7. CDR3 region: CASSFRDRGDGSPLHF. The DNA for the CDR3 is TGTGCCAGCAGCTTCCGGGACAGGGGGGACGGTTCACCCCTCCACTTT.

The genes are TRBV20-1 and TRBJ1-2; D gene ambiguous. The CDR3 is 15 amino acids. Trimming removed 6 bases at V and 0 bases at J, with 17 bases between. Germline assignment: CDR1 DFQATT and CDR2 SNEGSKA (reference sequence). The CDR3 DNA reads TGCAGTGCCTTGGGCGCGGGAAATTCTAACTATGGCTACACCTTC. Its translation: CSALGAGNSNYGYTF.

Note on this clonotype: At one of its ends the junction is not consistent with the germline gene, which may arise from a read error. The gene calls are TRBV10-3 and TRBJ2-5; 9 bases fit TRBD2. CDR1 and CDR2 from the germline V gene are ENHRY and SYGVKD. The CDR3 totals 16 residues. The CDR3 DNA reads as TGTGCTATCAGTGGCGAACTAGCGGGCAGAGGGGAGACCCAGTACTTC. Its protein is CAISGELAGRGETQYF.

The genes are TRBV29-1 and TRBJ1-2; D is possibly TRBD1 (6 bases). Trimming took 7 bases from V and 7 from J, leaving 13 bases between them. CDR1 and CDR2 (germline): SQVTM, ANQGSEA. This CDR3 has 11 amino acids. The CDR3: CSGRDNSGYTF. Here the CDR3 DNA reads TGCAGCGGCCGGGACAACAGTGGCTACACCTTC.

The rearrangement uses TRBV7-2 and TRBJ1-2, with 8 bases lining up with TRBD1. Germline loops: CDR1 SGHTA, CDR2 FQGNSA. V trimming: 6 bases; J trimming: 8 bases; junction bases outside the gene matches: 8. This CDR3 spans 13 amino acids. The CDR3 region is CASRTGQEAGYTF. DNA for the CDR3: TGTGCCAGCAGAACGGGACAGGAGGCCGGCTACACCTTC.

This clonotype came up many times. The V and J genes are TRBV9 and TRBJ2-2, with TRBD1 as a possible D gene (5 bases). This CDR3 is built from 13 residues. V was trimmed by 0 bases and J by 6 bases, leaving 6 bases between them. The germline gives CDR1 SGDLS, CDR2 YYNGEE. The CDR3 protein is CASSVGGPGELFF. In nucleotides, the CDR3 is TGTGCCAGCAGCGTAGGGGGCCCCGGGGAGCTGTTTTTT.

This clonotype was recorded a few times. The V gene is TRBV7-9, the J gene TRBJ1-1; no definite D call. Trimming cost V 6 bases and J 4 bases, with 18 bases left between them. Germline CDR1 reads SEHNR; CDR2 reads FQNEAQ (reference sequence). The CDR3 is 15 residues long. CDR3 in DNA: TGTGCCAGCAGTCAGCCCAAGGGAGGAGGCACTGAAGCTTTCTTT. Its protein product is CASSQPKGGGTEAFF.

This clonotype was seen many times. The rearrangement joins TRBV20-1 to TRBJ2-5, with TRBD1 matching 8 bases. The junction had 7 bases not matched to a gene; V was cut back by 6 bases and J by 4 bases. Looked up from germline, CDR1 is DFQATT and CDR2 is SNEGSKA (reference sequence). This CDR3 region has 13 residues. CDR3 protein: CSAGQGSLETQYF. DNA for the CDR3: TGCAGTGCAGGACAGGGATCTTTAGAGACCCAGTACTTC.